The rows below give T cell receptor beta chains drawn from one sample of a study of blood T cells in healthy people across ages. TCRdb reanalysed the 5' RACE reads using MiXCR and keeps one entry per CDR3 protein. In the table there are around 940,000 distinct CDR3 sequences, around 54% of which are singletons. Material: blood. These receptors originate from a woman aged 60-75 years in good health. Each CDR3 is given with its conserved first and last residue. The D gene is left open where the match is weak. Clone size is shown for a subset of rows, as once, few, many or a class of expanded clone.

>TRBV15|-|TRBJ2-3|-
CATSRDVGGTDTQYF
TGTGCCACCAGCAGAGATGTGGGGGGCACAGATACGCAGTATTTT
>TRBV30|-|TRBJ2-5|-
CARSSQGQETQYF
TGTGCCAGATCTAGCCAGGGGCAAGAGACCCAGTACTTC
>TRBV4-2|TRBD2|TRBJ2-1|-
CASSQREGNNEQFF
TGTGCCAGCAGCCAGCGGGAGGGCAACAATGAGCAGTTCTTC
>TRBV2|TRBD2|TRBJ2-1|-
CATRLAGFGEQFF
TGTGCCACCAGACTAGCGGGATTCGGTGAGCAGTTCTTC
>TRBV2|TRBD2|TRBJ2-1|-
CASLWTSGEYNEQFF
TGTGCCAGCCTATGGACTAGCGGGGAATACAATGAGCAGTTCTTC
>TRBV28|-|TRBJ1-5|-
CASSLYHGNQPQHF
TGTGCCAGCAGTTTATATCACGGCAATCAGCCCCAGCATTTT
>TRBV28|-|TRBJ2-5|few
CASRSTALQETQYF
TGTGCCAGCAGGTCGACAGCGCTCCAAGAGACCCAGTACTTC
>TRBV12-3/TRBV12-4|TRBD1|TRBJ1-5|-
CASSWDRGDQPQHF
TGTGCCAGCAGTTGGGACAGGGGCGACCAGCCCCAGCATTTT
>TRBV27|-|TRBJ2-1|once
CASSATPNEQFF
TGTGCCAGCAGTGCCACGCCCAATGAGCAGTTCTTC
>TRBV27|-|TRBJ2-1|many
CASSSWTDTMSQFF
TGTGCCAGCAGTTCGTGGACGGATACAATGAGCCAGTTCTTC
>TRBV9|-|TRBJ2-3|many
CASSVGVSGTDTQYF
TGTGCCAGCAGCGTAGGTGTTAGCGGAACAGATACGCAGTATTTT
>TRBV3-1|-|TRBJ2-1|-
CASSLGLNGQFF
TGTGCCAGCAGCCTCGGACTGAATGGGCAGTTCTTC
>TRBV20-1|TRBD1|TRBJ2-7|few
CSARDRLIGTGMREQYF
TGCAGTGCTAGAGATCGTTTGATTGGGACAGGGATGAGGGAGCAGTACTTC
>TRBV5-1|TRBD1|TRBJ1-6|-
CASSTGTGTSPLHF
TGCGCCAGCAGCACCGGGACAGGGACCTCACCCCTCCACTTT
>TRBV12-3/TRBV12-4|TRBD2|TRBJ2-1|-
CASTPPGLAGLHEQFF
TGTGCCAGCACCCCACCCGGACTAGCGGGATTGCATGAGCAGTTCTTC
>TRBV28|-|TRBJ2-7|few
CASSVTGTYEQYF
TGTGCCAGCAGTGTCACAGGGACCTACGAGCAGTACTTC
>TRBV20-1|-|TRBJ2-7|once
CSASRGGGNEQYF
TGCAGTGCTAGTCGTGGAGGGGGCAACGAGCAGTACTTC
>TRBV6-2/TRBV6-3|-|TRBJ2-2|-
CASSYSRGSANTGELFF
TGTGCCAGCAGTTACTCGAGGGGGAGTGCGAACACCGGGGAGCTGTTTTTT
>TRBV6-5|TRBD1|TRBJ1-6|-
CASSYSGTGQDSPLHF
TGTGCCAGCAGTTACTCCGGGACAGGGCAGGATTCACCCCTCCACTTT
>TRBV20-1|TRBD2|TRBJ2-7|-
CSAPPRASGAYNEQYF
TGCAGTGCTCCCCCGAGGGCTAGCGGGGCCTACAATGAGCAGTACTTC
>TRBV5-1|-|TRBJ1-5|-
CASSLSGRDSNQPQHF
TGCGCCAGCAGCTTGTCTGGACGCGATAGCAATCAGCCCCAGCATTTT
>TRBV29-1|-|TRBJ2-7|-
CSVDRGNYEQYF
TGCAGCGTTGACCGGGGGAACTACGAGCAGTACTTC
>TRBV9|-|TRBJ2-6|-
CASSPLRGRGSSGANVLTF
TGTGCCAGCAGCCCTCTCCGGGGGCGCGGGAGCTCTGGGGCCAACGTCCTGACTTTC
>TRBV7-2|-|TRBJ2-2|once
CASSLALGGNTGELFF
TGTGCCAGCAGCTTAGCCCTAGGGGGGAACACCGGGGAGCTGTTTTTT
>TRBV11-2|TRBD2|TRBJ2-1|-
CASSSGLAGGTYNEQFF
TGTGCCAGCAGTTCCGGACTAGCGGGAGGAACCTACAATGAGCAGTTCTTC
>TRBV7-6|-|TRBJ2-1|-
CASSVGRLNGDEQFF
TGTGCCAGCAGCGTCGGGAGACTCAACGGAGATGAGCAGTTCTTC
>TRBV28|-|TRBJ2-1|-
CASRSPTLGDEQFF
TGTGCCAGCAGGTCACCTACTCTGGGCGATGAGCAGTTCTTC
>TRBV4-1|TRBD1|TRBJ2-4|few
CASSQGATGQNIQYF
TGCGCCAGCAGTCAAGGGGCGACAGGGCAAAACATTCAGTACTTC
>TRBV24-1|-|TRBJ2-1|-
CATSDFGTSSHEQFF
TGTGCCACCAGTGATTTCGGGACTTCCTCGCATGAGCAGTTCTTC
>TRBV20-1|-|TRBJ2-1|once
CSARDYASRKGPYNEQFF
TGCAGTGCTAGAGATTACGCCTCCCGAAAGGGTCCCTACAATGAGCAGTTCTTC
>TRBV25-1|-|TRBJ2-5|-
CASSATGSQETQYF
TGTGCCAGCAGTGCCACAGGGTCCCAAGAGACCCAGTACTTC
>TRBV4-1|TRBD2|TRBJ2-3|-
CASSQGTRGRVTDTQYF
TGCGCCAGCAGCCAAGGAACTCGGGGGAGGGTGACAGATACGCAGTATTTT
>TRBV15|-|TRBJ2-7|-
CATTAGDSSYEQYF
TGTGCCACCACCGCAGGAGACAGCTCCTACGAGCAGTACTTC
>TRBV4-1|-|TRBJ2-5|-
CASSQDWLTQETQYF
TGCGCCAGCAGCCAAGATTGGCTCACCCAAGAGACCCAGTACTTC
>TRBV6-2/TRBV6-3|-|TRBJ2-4|few
CASSYGEVNIQYF
TGTGCCAGCAGTTACGGTGAGGTAAACATTCAGTACTTC
>TRBV7-2|TRBD2|TRBJ2-1|-
CASSPEAGNLGHEQFF
TGTGCCAGCAGCCCCGAAGCGGGAAACCTTGGGCATGAGCAGTTCTTC
>TRBV28|TRBD1|TRBJ2-1|few
CASSLDRGQFF
TGTGCCAGCAGTCTAGACAGGGGGCAGTTCTTC
>TRBV4-3|-|TRBJ2-7|once
CASSQGGLDGYEQYF
TGCGCCAGCAGCCAAGGAGGGTTGGACGGCTACGAGCAGTACTTC
>TRBV5-1|TRBD1|TRBJ2-3|-
CASSQRGQTDTQYF
TGCGCCAGCAGCCAAAGGGGGCAGACAGATACGCAGTATTTT
>TRBV5-6|-|TRBJ1-6|-
CASSLHPGTPSSYNSPLHF
TGTGCCAGCAGCTTACATCCCGGGACACCGAGCTCCTATAATTCACCCCTCCACTTT
>TRBV20-1|TRBD1|TRBJ2-7|-
CSAGQGVTYEQYF
TGCAGTGCCGGACAGGGGGTTACCTACGAGCAGTACTTC
>TRBV7-2|TRBD1|TRBJ2-7|few
CASSGARQGAYEQYF
TGTGCCAGCAGCGGGGCTCGACAGGGAGCCTACGAGCAGTACTTC
>TRBV5-5|TRBD2|TRBJ2-4|-
CASGFVGLAGGSKNIQYF
TGTGCCAGCGGCTTTGTGGGACTAGCGGGAGGATCCAAAAACATTCAGTACTTC
>TRBV6-2/TRBV6-3|-|TRBJ2-5|few
CASTLGGGAETQYF
TGTGCCAGCACCCTAGGGGGGGGCGCAGAGACCCAGTACTTC
>TRBV4-1|TRBD2|TRBJ2-1|-
CASSQEPGLRHEQFF
TGCGCCAGCAGCCAAGAGCCGGGACTACGTCATGAGCAGTTCTTC
>TRBV7-2|-|TRBJ2-7|-
CASSSPVLYEQYF
TGTGCCAGCAGCTCACCAGTGCTCTACGAGCAGTACTTC
>TRBV20-1|-|TRBJ1-1|-
CSAGGVVNTEAFF
TGCAGTGCTGGGGGTGTAGTGAACACTGAAGCTTTCTTT
>TRBV11-2|TRBD1|TRBJ2-7|-
CASSLGTGGTSYEQYF
TGTGCCAGCAGCTTAGGGACAGGGGGTACTTCGTACGAGCAGTACTTC
>TRBV10-3|TRBD1|TRBJ2-3|few
CAIGTGTDTQYF
TGTGCCATCGGGACAGGGACAGATACGCAGTATTTT